This T cell receptor (beta chain) comes out of a study of blood T cell repertoires in COVID-19. Trimming removed 4 bases from V and 4 bases from J; junction bases left unmatched: 12. The CDR3 is 17 residues long. CDR1 is SGHNT and CDR2 is YYREEE in the germline V gene (reference sequence). The assay was immunoSEQ multiplex PCR, and TCRdb's table has in-frame clones only and misses some. The top ten clones hold more than 5.5% of a sample with fewer than 250,000 clones, approximately 91% of them seen once. The rearrangement joins TRBV5-4 to TRBJ1-3, with 9 bases aligning to TRBD1. This sequence originates from a man aged 60-69 years who had recovered from COVID-19. The sequenced sample was peripheral blood. This chain's CDR3 is CASSARDRASGGNTIYF. The DNA of the CDR3 is TGTGCCAGCAGCGCCCGGGACAGGGCCTCGGGAGGAAACACCATATATTTT.